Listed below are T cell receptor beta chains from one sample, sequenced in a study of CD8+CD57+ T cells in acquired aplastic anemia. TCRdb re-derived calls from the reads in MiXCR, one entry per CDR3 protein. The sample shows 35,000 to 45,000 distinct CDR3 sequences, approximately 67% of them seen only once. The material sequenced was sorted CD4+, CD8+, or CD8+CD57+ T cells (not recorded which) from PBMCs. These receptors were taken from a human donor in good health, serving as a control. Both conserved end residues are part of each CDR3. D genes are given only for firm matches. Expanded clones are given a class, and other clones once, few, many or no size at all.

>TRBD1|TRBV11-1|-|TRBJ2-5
CASSSRPRGSARETQYF
TGTGCCAGCAGCTCCCGACCCAGGGGGTCAGCCCGAGAGACCCAGTACTTC
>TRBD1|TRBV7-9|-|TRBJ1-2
CASERTGDYGYTF
TGTGCCAGCGAGAGGACAGGGGACTATGGCTACACCTTC
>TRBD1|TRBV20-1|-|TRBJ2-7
CSAGFKSGTATYEQYF
TGCAGTGCTGGATTTAAATCCGGGACAGCAACATACGAGCAGTACTTC
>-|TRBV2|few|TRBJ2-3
CASEGREREDTQYF
TGTGCCAGCGAAGGGCGGGAACGGGAAGATACGCAGTATTTT
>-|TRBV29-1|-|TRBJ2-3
CSVATRGGDPDTQYF
TGCAGCGTTGCCACGCGAGGGGGTGACCCAGATACGCAGTATTTT
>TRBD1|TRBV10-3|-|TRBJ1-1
CAISTQGANTEAFF
TGTGCCATCAGTACACAGGGGGCGAATACTGAAGCTTTCTTT
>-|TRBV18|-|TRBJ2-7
CASSPTTGKEQYF
TGTGCCAGCTCACCTACGACCGGGAAGGAGCAGTACTTC
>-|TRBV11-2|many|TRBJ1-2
CASSLVFRGLDGYTF
TGTGCCAGCAGCTTAGTTTTCAGAGGGCTTGATGGCTACACCTTC
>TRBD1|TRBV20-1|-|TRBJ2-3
CSAEDRAASTRSTDTQYF
TGCAGTGCTGAGGACAGGGCGGCCTCCACAAGGAGCACAGATACGCAGTATTTT
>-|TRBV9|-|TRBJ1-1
CASSYEQGRAFF
TGTGCCAGCAGCTATGAGCAGGGTCGAGCTTTCTTT
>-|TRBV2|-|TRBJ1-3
CASSGGQGNTIYF
TGTGCCAGCAGTGGCGGACAGGGAAACACCATATATTTT
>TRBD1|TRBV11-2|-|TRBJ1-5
CASSLSVGGQGLQPQHF
TGTGCCAGCAGCTTAAGTGTTGGGGGACAGGGGCTCCAGCCCCAGCATTTT
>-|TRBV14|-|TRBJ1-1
CASSQDWNSPNTEAFF
TGTGCCAGCAGCCAAGATTGGAACAGCCCGAACACTGAAGCTTTCTTT
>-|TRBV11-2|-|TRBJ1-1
CASSPGTEAFF
TGTGCCAGCAGCCCAGGGACTGAAGCTTTCTTT
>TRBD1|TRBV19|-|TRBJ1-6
CASSSGTGQNSPLHF
TGTGCCAGTAGTTCCGGGACAGGCCAAAATTCACCCCTCCACTTT
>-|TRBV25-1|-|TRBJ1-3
CASSESRFSGNTIYF
TGTGCCAGCAGTGAATCCAGGTTCTCTGGAAACACCATATATTTT
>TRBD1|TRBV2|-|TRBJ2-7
CASSRGQVSSYEQYF
TGTGCCAGCAGCCGGGGACAGGTGAGCTCCTACGAGCAGTACTTC
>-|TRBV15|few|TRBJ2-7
CATSRDATGSYEQYF
TGTGCCACCAGCAGAGATGCAACGGGGAGCTACGAGCAGTACTTC
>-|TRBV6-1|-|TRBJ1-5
CASSEGGREPQHF
TGTGCCAGCAGTGAAGGTGGCAGGGAACCCCAGCATTTT
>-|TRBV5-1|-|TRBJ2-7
CASSFGGDVYEQYF
TGCGCCAGCAGCTTCGGCGGGGACGTCTACGAGCAGTACTTC
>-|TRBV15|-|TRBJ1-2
CATSSGSFTNTF
TGTGCCACCAGCAGTGGTAGTTTCACGAACACCTTC
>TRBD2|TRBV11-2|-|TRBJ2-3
CASSLVASGGAQGDTQYF
TGTGCCAGCAGCTTAGTGGCTAGCGGGGGGGCGCAGGGAGATACGCAGTATTTT
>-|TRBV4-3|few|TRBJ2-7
CASSQARGGLVYEQYF
TGCGCCAGCAGCCAAGCCCGGGGCGGGTTAGTCTACGAGCAGTACTTC
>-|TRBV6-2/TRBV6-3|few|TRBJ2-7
CASSYSASERVYEQYF
TGTGCCAGCAGTTACTCGGCGTCCGAGCGGGTCTACGAGCAGTACTTC